This TCR beta chain was retrieved from a study of T cell responses to AZD1222 COVID-19 vaccine (dated by TCRdb to the early 2020s). For the wider study: AZD1222 recipients whose second dose came at about 4 weeks and those whose second dose came at about 12 weeks were combined into one group, since spike-specific TCR depth and breadth did not differ between the two schedules. Trial participants were enrolled into age subgroups of 18-55, 56-69 and 70-plus years, which contained around 150, 29 and 61 TCR-sequenced participants, respectively. TCR sequencing was performed for over 230 trial participants, of whom around 200 were given two doses of AZD1222 and about 25 were given two doses of MenACWY control vaccine.

Paper-wide results and their limitations: The whole spike protein was spanned by vaccine-associated CD4 TCRs, and dominant responses were seen in regions 160-218 and 743-854. After two AZD1222 doses, both the breadth and the depth of spike-specific TCRs were significantly higher than at day 0 and than in MenACWY recipients. Epitopes outside the regions mutated in the B.1.351 and B.1.1.7 variants were reportedly recognized by nearly half of the unique spike-specific TCRs. The 56-69-year group was small, and its depth increase did not reach significance, likely because of low power. Because no samples from the day 14 peak response were available, repertoires could be characterized only after the peak T cell response. Conclusions about previously exposed vaccinees were limited because only six AZD1222 recipients were SARS-CoV-2 seropositive at baseline. Participants were mostly white British and included more females than males, and it was suggested by the authors that clonal diversity may have been underestimated.

This clone appeared a few times. The specificity of this receptor is unknown. There are no base qualities to consult, and no much larger clone falls within one base. Counted from cysteine to phenylalanine, this CDR3 has 13 amino acids. Of all the DNA, just the CDR3 is kept, 39 bases in frame from base 1. V is pared back by 9 bases and J by 5 bases, with 14 bases lying between the germline termini. Via the germline V gene, CDR1 is SGHRS and CDR2 YFSETQ. The CDR3 regions of human TCRbeta chains were subjected to immunosequencing. The authors' pipeline ran thus. Repertoire TCRs were checked for matches against a reference library of SARS-CoV-2-specific TCRs that had been generated using the MIRA antigen-specificity platform. Breadth was defined as the fraction of unique TCRs that were SARS-CoV-2-associated. Depth was defined as the fraction of total T cells that were SARS-CoV-2-associated. Each spike-specific TCR was assigned to its reactive spike region and to a CD4 or CD8 class using the MIRA data. Log10-transformed breadth and depth values were compared by one-way ANOVA with Sidak's multiple comparisons tests. Drawn from immuneACCESS, this table holds only the in-frame rearrangements with V and J called that TCRdb kept. Clones are partly lost; checked studies trace under half to an unresolved V gene and leave the rest unexplained. The V and J calls and clone size come from that table; D and trimming were worked out from the DNA. This sample is represented by 150,000 to 200,000 clones; 90% to 95% of them were singletons. The ten largest clonotypes hold around 3.8% of the sample.

The sample's time point, from its label and the paper: baseline before first vaccination. Vaccinee samples were obtained from the UK trials COV001 and COV002, which included a single-blind randomized controlled phase 2/3 trial of AZD1222 (ChAdOx1 nCoV-19) in healthy adults. For TCRbeta chain sequencing, PBMC samples from trial participants were taken at day 0 and at day 28 after the second dose. The material was peripheral blood, obtained on day 0 of AZD1222 vaccination. The clonotype was recovered from an adult in good health. This chain is built from TRBV5-1 and TRBJ2-2, with no confidently assigned D gene. CDR3 protein: CATHPGTTGELFF. In nucleotides, the sequence is TGCGCCACCCACCCGGGCACAACCGGGGAGCTGTTTTTT.